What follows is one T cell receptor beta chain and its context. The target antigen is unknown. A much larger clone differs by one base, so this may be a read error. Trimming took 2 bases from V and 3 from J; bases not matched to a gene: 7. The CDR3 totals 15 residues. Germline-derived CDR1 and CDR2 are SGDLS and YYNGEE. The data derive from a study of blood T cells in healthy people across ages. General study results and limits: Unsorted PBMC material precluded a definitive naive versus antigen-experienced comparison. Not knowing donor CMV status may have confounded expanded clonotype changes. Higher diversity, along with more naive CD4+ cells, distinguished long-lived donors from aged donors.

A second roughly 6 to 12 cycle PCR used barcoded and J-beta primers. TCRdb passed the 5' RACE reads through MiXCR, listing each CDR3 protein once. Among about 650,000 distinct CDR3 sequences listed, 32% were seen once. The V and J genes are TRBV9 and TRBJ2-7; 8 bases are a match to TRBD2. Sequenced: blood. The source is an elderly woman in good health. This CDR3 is CASSVGRGANYEQYF. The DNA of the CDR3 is TGTGCCAGCAGCGTCGGGCGGGGGGCGAACTACGAGCAGTACTTC. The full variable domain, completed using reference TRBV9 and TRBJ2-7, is DSGVTQTPKHLITATGQRVTLRCSPRSGDLSVYWYQQSLDQGLQFLIQYYNGEERAKGNILERFSAQQFPDLHSELNLSSLELGDSALYFCASSVGRGANYEQYFGPGTRLTVT.